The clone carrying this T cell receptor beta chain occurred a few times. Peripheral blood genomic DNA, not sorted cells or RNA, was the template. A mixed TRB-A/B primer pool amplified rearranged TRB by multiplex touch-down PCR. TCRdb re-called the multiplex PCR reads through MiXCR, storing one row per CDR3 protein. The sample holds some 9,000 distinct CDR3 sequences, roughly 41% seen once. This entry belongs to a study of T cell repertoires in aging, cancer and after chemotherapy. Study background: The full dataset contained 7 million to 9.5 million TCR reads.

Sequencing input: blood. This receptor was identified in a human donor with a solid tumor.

The CDR3 loop is CASSERVTNSPLHF. CDR3 coding DNA: TGTGCCAGCAGTGAAAGGGTTACAAATTCACCCCTCCACTTT. The V call is TRBV6-1, the J call TRBJ1-6; D is ambiguous. Trimming removed 2 bases from V and 7 bases from J, with 9 bases in between. Germline V gene sequence: CDR1 MNHNS, CDR2 SASEGT. The CDR3 runs 14 residues.